Listed below are T cell receptor beta chains from one sample, sequenced in a study of cytotoxic CD8 clonotypes in ibrutinib-treated CLL. Using immunoSEQ multiplex PCR, the repertoire was profiled, and TCRdb retains in-frame clones only, with some absent. The sample holds 100,000 to 150,000 clones, 80% to 90% seen once. Material: PBMCs, obtained after 24 months of ibrutinib treatment. Receptors were obtained from a human donor with chronic lymphocytic leukemia. The CDR3 runs from the conserved cysteine through the conserved F or W. A D gene is named only where the DNA matches it firmly. Only part of the rows carry a size: once, few, many, or a class if the clone is expanded.

clone_size d_call j_call v_call cdr3_nt cdr3_aa
once TRBD1 TRBJ1-1 TRBV29-1 TGCAGCGTTGTAGGACAGGGGATAATGAACACTGAAGCTTTCTTT CSVVGQGIMNTEAFF
- - TRBJ1-4 TRBV6-5 TGTGCCAGCAGTTACGGAGATTCTAGGGATGAAAAACTGTTTTTT CASSYGDSRDEKLFF
- TRBD1 TRBJ1-1 TRBV4-1 TGCGCCAGCAGCCAGCAAGAACAGGGGCCGGAGGACACTGAAGCTTTCTTT CASSQQEQGPEDTEAFF
few TRBD2 TRBJ2-5 TRBV4-1 TGCGCCAGCAGCCAAGATGGGTTCGCGGGAGCTAAAGAGACCCAGTACTTC CASSQDGFAGAKETQYF
few TRBD2 TRBJ2-1 TRBV9 TGTGCCAGCAGCCCACTAGCGAGCTCCTACAATGAGCAGTTCTTC CASSPLASSYNEQFF
- - TRBJ1-1 TRBV21-1 TGTGCCAGCAGCAATCCGATTGAGGACAGGGGGGTCCGGGTCCATAACACTGAAGCTTTCTTT CASSNPIEDRGVRVHNTEAFF
- - TRBJ1-3 TRBV28 TGTGCCAGCAGCCCCCCCCAACGCTCTGGAAACACCATATATTTT CASSPPQRSGNTIYF
- - TRBJ1-4 TRBV5-4 TGTGCCAGCAGCTTGGCAGGGGCAACTAATGAAAAACTGTTTTTT CASSLAGATNEKLFF
once TRBD2 TRBJ2-5 TRBV7-2 TGTGCCAGCAGCCCCATGGGTAGCGGGAGCGGAGAGACCCAGTACTTC CASSPMGSGSGETQYF
- - TRBJ1-1 TRBV6-1 TGTGCCAGCAGTGAAGACACTGAAGCTTTCTTT CASSEDTEAFF
few - TRBJ1-1 TRBV20-1 TGCAGTGCTAAAATGAACACTGAAGCTTTCTTT CSAKMNTEAFF
- TRBD2 TRBJ2-3 TRBV9 TGTGCCAGCGGTAGCGGGTCTAGCACAGATACGCAGTATTTT CASGSGSSTDTQYF
once TRBD1 TRBJ1-4 TRBV4-2 TGTGCCAGCAGCCAAGATAGTATTGGGACAGGGGGCCCGTGGTTTTTT CASSQDSIGTGGPWFF
- - TRBJ2-7 TRBV6-6 TGTGCCAGCAGTCCCACCGGGACCAGGGGTTCTTACGAGCAGTACTTC CASSPTGTRGSYEQYF
- - TRBJ2-7 TRBV18 TGTGCCAGCTCACCAAGCACCGAGCAGTACTTC CASSPSTEQYF
- TRBD1 TRBJ1-1 TRBV2 TGTGCCAGCAGCGTTAGACCGGGACAGTCTGAAGCTTTCTTT CASSVRPGQSEAFF
- TRBD1 TRBJ1-2 TRBV9 TGTGCCAGCAGCGTCCAGACAGGGGGTCCCTATGGCTACACCTTC CASSVQTGGPYGYTF
- TRBD1 TRBJ1-5 TRBV28 TGTGCCAGCAGAAGCCGGGACAGGACATGGCAGCCCCAGCATTTT CASRSRDRTWQPQHF
- TRBD2 TRBJ2-1 TRBV5-1 TGCGCCAGCAGCTTGGAAGCTAGCGGGAGGGCAGCTGACAATGAGCAGTTCTTC CASSLEASGRAADNEQFF
- - TRBJ2-1 TRBV5-1 TGCGCCAGCAGCTTGGGAGGGTTGGACAATGAGCAGTTCTTC CASSLGGLDNEQFF
few - TRBJ1-4 TRBV7-2 TGTGCCAGCAGCTCAGGGTTAGGTAATGAAAAACTGTTTTTT CASSSGLGNEKLFF
- TRBD1 TRBJ2-3 TRBV27 TGTGCCAGCAGTTTATTGGACAGGGTCACAGATACGCAGTATTTT CASSLLDRVTDTQYF
- - TRBJ2-3 TRBV5-6 TGTGCCAGCAGCTATTTGAGGGGGGGCCCGGATACGCAGTATTTT CASSYLRGGPDTQYF
- TRBD2 TRBJ2-3 TRBV11-2 TGTGCCAGCAGCTTAGATCCGGGGGGGCCTGCAGATACGCAGTATTTT CASSLDPGGPADTQYF
once TRBD1 TRBJ1-4 TRBV28 TGTGCCAGCACTCCGATCCAACAACGACAGGGTGGAGAAAAACTGTTTTTT CASTPIQQRQGGEKLFF
- - TRBJ1-3 TRBV6-1 TGTGCCAGCAGTGATCACCGGACGTCTGGAAACACCATATATTTT CASSDHRTSGNTIYF